Listed here are 28 T cell receptor beta chains from one sample, sequenced in a study (dated by TCRdb to about 2016). Library preparation used 5' RACE. Sequencing instrument: Illumina HiSeq 2000. TCRdb reworked the public reads: Q25 trimming with fastp, MiXCR clone assembly, productive beta chains retained. Entries are consolidated by CDR3 protein sequence, retaining the most common genes and DNA. The sample table shows a few hundred distinct CDR3 sequences, and about 27% are seen once. The ten largest clonotypes hold 15% to 20% of the sample. The sample was central memory T cells from blood PBMCs. The cell subset or site label here, explained by the study, means: central memory CD4+ T cells. Every receptor here comes from a male donor with HIV.

The chain uses TRBV10-3 and TRBJ2-7, with 14 bases identical to TRBD2. V shed 7 bases, J shed 6 bases, and the junction held 8 bases outside the gene matches. CDR1 is ENHRY, CDR2 SYGVKD, per germline. This CDR3 contains 15 residues. The DNA of the CDR3 is TGTGCCATCATGAGGACTAGCGGGAGGTGGGGCGAGCAGTACTTC. Translation: CAIMRTSGRWGEQYF.

The chain couples TRBV6-4 to TRBJ1-1; weak D call: TRBD1 (5 bases). V was cut by 4 bases and J by 0 bases, with 12 bases left in between. This CDR3 comprises 15 residues. Germline values: CDR1 MRHNA, CDR2 SNTAGT. The CDR3 DNA sequence: TGTGCCAGCAGTGCCTCGGGGGGGGTGAACACTGAAGCTTTCTTT. Its protein is CASSASGGVNTEAFF.

Sample share makes this clonotype hyperexpanded (1% or more). This chain links TRBV6-5 with TRBJ1-2, with TRBD1 matching over 11 bases. V lost 0 bases to trimming and J lost 7 bases; unmatched junction nucleotides: 7. Germline CDR1 and CDR2: MNHEY and SVGAGI. The CDR3 length is 16 residues. CDR3 sequence reads: CASSYSQGTGGSGYTF. In nucleotides, the CDR3 is TGTGCCAGCAGTTACTCGCAGGGGACAGGGGGAAGTGGCTACACCTTC.

This clonotype was observed a few times. This chain connects TRBV6-1 to TRBJ1-1, with D uncertain. CDR1 MNHNS and CDR2 SASEGT come from the germline V gene. CDR3 length: 15 amino acids. Trimming took off 6 bases at V and 3 bases at J, with 17 bases between the two ends. CDR3 residues: CASSPRKTRDTEAFF. The CDR3 DNA reads as TGTGCCAGCAGCCCTCGGAAAACCCGAGACACTGAAGCTTTCTTT.

The CDR3 DNA is TGTGCCAGCAGCTTCGGGACTAGTAATGATGAGCAGTTCTTC. Protein product: CASSFGTSNDEQFF. This chain connects TRBV11-3 to TRBJ2-1; TRBD2 matches at 8 bases. The CDR3 sequence is 14 residues long. V gave up 3 bases and J gave up 8 bases; unmatched junction bases: 6. The V gene's germline CDR1 is SGHNT and CDR2 YENEEA.

This chain joins TRBV10-3 and TRBJ2-2, with D possibly being TRBD1 or TRBD2 (5 bases each). The V end was cut by 7 bases, the J end by 5 bases, with 14 bases between. The CDR3 contains 14 residues. Germline CDR1 reads ENHRY; CDR2 reads SYGVKD. CDR3 amino acids: CAITGTGGTGELFF. The CDR3 coding sequence is TGTGCCATCACCGGGACGGGCGGGACCGGGGAGCTGTTTTTT.

This clonotype was observed once. The CDR3 sequence: CASSRMNTEAFF. CDR3 DNA: TGTGCCAGCTCACGTATGAACACTGAAGCTTTCTTT. The chain combines TRBV18 with TRBJ1-1; no reliable D call. CDR3 length: 12 amino acids. The V end was cut by 4 bases, the J end by 0 bases, with 3 bases between. The germline V gene has CDR1 KGHSH and CDR2 LQKENI. Filled out from reference TRBV18 and TRBJ1-1, the complete variable domain reads NAGVMQNPRHLVRRRGQEARLRCSPMKGHSHVYWYRQLPEEGLKFMVYLQKENIIDESGMPKERFSAEFPKEGPSILRIQQVVRGDSAAYFCASSRMNTEAFFGQGTRLTVV.

V usage is TRBV7-3 and J usage is TRBJ1-2; D might be TRBD1 (5 bases). Deletions cut 5 bases from V and 0 bases from J, with 13 bases between. The CDR3 is made up of 15 amino acids. Germline V CDR1 and CDR2: SGHTA, FQGTGA. CDR3 region: CASSPGTATNYGYTF. The CDR3, as DNA: TGTGCCAGCAGCCCGGGGACCGCGACTAACTATGGCTACACCTTC.

The rearrangement uses TRBV12-3 or TRBV12-4 and TRBJ1-6; TRBD1 is a possible D gene (6 bases). Trimming left V 5 bases short and J 5 bases short, with 13 bases between. This CDR3 spans 15 amino acids. The CDR3 bases are TGTGCCAGCAGTAGCGGGACATCCCATAATTCACCCCTCCACTTT. Its protein product is CASSSGTSHNSPLHF.

The chain uses TRBV15 and TRBJ1-2; 7 nucleotides match TRBD1. The germline gives CDR1 LNHNV, CDR2 YYDKDF (reference sequence). V dropped 2 bases and J dropped 4; count of bases not matched to a gene: 4. The CDR3 runs to 14 residues. The CDR3 spells CATSRQRQGYGYTF. In DNA, the CDR3 is TGTGCCACCAGCAGACAACGACAGGGCTATGGCTACACCTTC. Full variable domain (remainder filled in from reference TRBV15 and TRBJ1-2): DAMVIQNPRYQVTQFGKPVTLSCSQTLNHNVMYWYQQKSSQAPKLLFHYYDKDFNNEADTPDNFQSRRPNTSFCFLDIRSPGLGDTAMYLCATSRQRQGYGYTFGSGTRLTVV.

This clonotype appeared a few times. This sequence joins TRBV6-5 and TRBJ2-1; 7 nucleotides align to TRBD1. Germline V gives CDR1 MNHEY, CDR2 SVGAGI. J gave up 5 bases and V 2 bases, and 15 bases lay outside the gene matches. The CDR3 is made up of 18 amino acids. The CDR3 coding sequence is TGTGCCAGCAGTTACAGACGTCAAGAGGGACAGACAAACAATGAGCAGTTCTTC. Protein sequence: CASSYRRQEGQTNNEQFF.

This clonotype appeared a few times. The chain couples TRBV4-2 to TRBJ1-1, with D uncertain. The V end was cut by 4 bases, the J end by 0 bases, with 15 bases between. The length of the CDR3 is 16 residues. CDR1 is LGHNA and CDR2 is YNFKEQ in the germline V gene. The CDR3 region is CASSPSVYVMNTEAFF. The DNA for the CDR3 is TGTGCCAGCAGCCCAAGCGTATATGTCATGAACACTGAAGCTTTCTTT.

Here the CDR3 reads CATILSGATEAFF. The CDR3 bases are TGTGCCACCATTCTGTCCGGGGCCACTGAAGCTTTCTTT. V and J are TRBV6-2 or TRBV6-3 and TRBJ1-1; tentative D call: TRBD1 (5 bases). CDR1 is MNHEY, CDR2 SVGEGT, per germline. The V gene lost 10 bases and the J gene lost 4 bases, with 16 bases spanning the gap. The CDR3 is made up of 13 amino acids.

This clonotype was seen a handful of times. V usage is TRBV10-3 and J usage is TRBJ1-1, with a tentative D call TRBD1 (5 bases). This CDR3 has 14 residues. Per the germline V gene, CDR1 is ENHRY and CDR2 is SYGVKD. Deletions cut 3 bases from V and 2 bases from J, with 10 bases between. In DNA, the CDR3 is TGTGCCATCAGTGAATGGCAGGGAAACACTGAAGCTTTCTTT. Translating it yields CAISEWQGNTEAFF.

This clonotype was seen more than once but under ten times. The V and J genes are TRBV15 and TRBJ1-2, with unresolved D. Deletions cut 0 bases from V and 4 bases from J, with 12 bases between. This CDR3 has 15 amino acids. Germline V lookup: CDR1 LNHNV, CDR2 YYDKDF (reference sequence). CDR3 sequence: CATSRDIGRTYGYTF. The DNA of the CDR3 is TGTGCCACCAGCAGAGATATCGGGCGGACCTATGGCTACACCTTC.

This rearrangement joins TRBV6-1 to TRBJ1-1, with D possibly TRBD1 on 6 matching bases. Germline CDR1 MNHNS, CDR2 SASEGT. The V gene lost 6 bases and the J gene lost 3 bases, with 14 bases spanning the gap. This CDR3 is built from 14 residues. The CDR3 coding sequence is TGTGCCAGCAGGAGGTTGGGGGCCGACACTGAAGCTTTCTTT. Protein sequence: CASRRLGADTEAFF.

This clonotype was counted between two and nine times. This chain joins TRBV19 and TRBJ2-1; 7 bases fit TRBD1. V dropped 6 bases and J dropped 9; count of bases not matched to a gene: 2. From germline, CDR1 is LNHDA and CDR2 SQIVND (reference sequence). The CDR3 runs 11 residues. CDR3 DNA: TGTGCCAGTAGACAGGGGATTGAGCAGTTCTTC. Encoded protein: CASRQGIEQFF.

The genes are TRBV6-1 and TRBJ1-1; 8 bases are shared with TRBD1. Germline lookup yields CDR1 MNHNS and CDR2 SASEGT. The CDR3 is 15 amino acids. J lost 1 base, V lost 8 bases, and 9 bases had no gene match. CDR3 bases: TGTGCCAGCGGTCCCCCCAGGGGGCAGAACACTGAAGCTTTCTTT. This codes for CASGPPRGQNTEAFF.

J is TRBJ1-3 and V is TRBV29-1; D is ambiguous. This CDR3 comprises 12 residues. The germline V gene has CDR1 SQVTM and CDR2 ANQGSEA. V was shortened by 7 bases and J by 0 bases, with 7 bases between the two germline ends. The CDR3 DNA follows: TGCAGCGCCCTGAGCTCTGGAAACACCATATATTTT. Translating it yields CSALSSGNTIYF.

This rearrangement joins TRBV10-1 to TRBJ2-7; TRBD1 might be the D (6 bases). With 5 bases removed from V and 0 bases from J, the gap between germline ends came to 14 bases. The germline gives CDR1 WNHNN, CDR2 SYGVQD (reference sequence). CDR3 length equals 15 residues. The DNA of the CDR3 is TGCGCCAGCAGTAAGAAAATGACAGGCTCCTACGAGCAGTACTTC. Translating gives CASSKKMTGSYEQYF.

There are a few counts of this clonotype. The chain uses TRBV18 and TRBJ1-1, with D unclear. The CDR3 consists of 15 residues. Germline V gene data show CDR1 as KGHSH and CDR2 as LQKENI. V was trimmed by 2 bases and J by 0 bases, leaving 10 bases between them. The CDR3 DNA reads TGTGCCAGCTCACCAGGCATACTCATGAACACTGAAGCTTTCTTT. Translating gives CASSPGILMNTEAFF.

The count of this clonotype is one. The CDR3 loop reads CASSLRGTGKTEAFF. In nucleotides, the CDR3 is TGTGCCAGCAGCTTAAGAGGGACAGGGAAAACTGAAGCTTTCTTT. This chain joins TRBV7-8 and TRBJ1-1; TRBD1 agrees at 9 bases. This CDR3 has 15 amino acids. Germline loops: CDR1 SGHVS, CDR2 FQNEAQ. Trimming at V came to 2 bases and at J to 5 bases, leaving 6 bases not matched to a gene.

The chain carries TRBV29-1 and TRBJ2-5; 9 bases align to TRBD1. Germline V gives CDR1 SQVTM, CDR2 ANQGSEA. The CDR3 is made up of 12 amino acids. With 6 bases clipped from V and 2 bases from J, the junction kept 1 base outside the gene matches. CDR3 sequence reads: CSVGQGQETQYF. CDR3 sequence (DNA): TGCAGCGTGGGACAGGGACAAGAGACCCAGTACTTC.

This clonotype was counted a single time. V gene TRBV27 combines with J gene TRBJ1-4, with D perhaps TRBD1 (5 bases). Trimming pared 5 bases from V and 2 bases from J, leaving 18 bases between. From germline, CDR1 is MNHEY and CDR2 SMNVEV (reference sequence). The CDR3 runs to 17 residues. The CDR3 is CASSPLPPGPTNEKLFF. The CDR3 nucleotides are TGTGCCAGCAGTCCCCTCCCCCCGGGGCCTACTAATGAAAAACTGTTTTTT.

The CDR3 loop is CASSLGDSGGANEQFF. CDR3 DNA sequence: TGTGCCAGCAGCTTGGGGGATAGCGGGGGGGCCAATGAGCAGTTCTTC. V and J are TRBV11-3 and TRBJ2-1; 11 bases are a match to TRBD2. CDR1 SGHNT and CDR2 YENEEA come from the germline V gene. Trimming took 3 bases from V and 6 from J; bases not matched to a gene: 7. The CDR3 consists of 16 residues.

V and J are TRBV10-1 and TRBJ2-7, with unresolved D. Per the germline V gene, CDR1 is WNHNN and CDR2 is SYGVQD (reference sequence). This CDR3 spans 16 amino acids. The V end lost 0 bases, the J end lost 2 bases, and 14 bases lay between the germline ends. In nucleotides, the CDR3 is TGCGCCAGCAGTGAGTCGGCCACGGGTGGAACCTACGAGCAGTACTTC. Its protein is CASSESATGGTYEQYF.

The CDR3 DNA reads as TGTGCCACCAGCGGAAGGACAGGGTGGATGAATGAGCAGTTCTTC. Protein sequence: CATSGRTGWMNEQFF. The J gene is TRBJ2-1, the V gene TRBV15, with TRBD1 identical over 8 bases. Germline CDR1 and CDR2: LNHNV and YYDKDF (reference sequence). CDR3 length: 15 residues. The V segment lost 5 bases and the J segment 7 bases; nucleotides outside the gene matches: 10.

The chain is built from TRBV5-4 and TRBJ2-3, with TRBD2 matching 8 bases. Germline loops: CDR1 SGHNT, CDR2 YYREEE (reference sequence). Trimming removed 0 bases from V and 11 bases from J; junction bases left unmatched: 14. The CDR3 contains 16 residues. CDR3 bases: TGTGCCAGCAGCTTGGGTGGCGGGAGGCCCGATGGGGGGCAGTATTTT. Its protein product is CASSLGGGRPDGGQYF.